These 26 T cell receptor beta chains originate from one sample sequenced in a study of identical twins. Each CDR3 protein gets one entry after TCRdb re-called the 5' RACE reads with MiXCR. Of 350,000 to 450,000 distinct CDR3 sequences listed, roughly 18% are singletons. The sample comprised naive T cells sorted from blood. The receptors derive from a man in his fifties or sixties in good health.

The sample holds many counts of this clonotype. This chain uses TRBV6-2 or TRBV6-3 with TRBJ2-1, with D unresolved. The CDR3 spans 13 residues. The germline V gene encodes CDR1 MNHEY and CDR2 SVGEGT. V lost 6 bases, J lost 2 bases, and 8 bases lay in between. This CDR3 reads CASSREPYNEQFF. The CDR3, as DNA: TGTGCCAGCAGCCGCGAACCCTACAATGAGCAGTTCTTC.

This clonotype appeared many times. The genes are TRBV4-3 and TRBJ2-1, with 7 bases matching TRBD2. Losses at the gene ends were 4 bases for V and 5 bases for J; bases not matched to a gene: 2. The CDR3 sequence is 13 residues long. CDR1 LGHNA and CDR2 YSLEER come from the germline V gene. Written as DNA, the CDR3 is TGCGCCAGCAGCCTGCGGGGGAACAATGAGCAGTTCTTC. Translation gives CASSLRGNNEQFF.

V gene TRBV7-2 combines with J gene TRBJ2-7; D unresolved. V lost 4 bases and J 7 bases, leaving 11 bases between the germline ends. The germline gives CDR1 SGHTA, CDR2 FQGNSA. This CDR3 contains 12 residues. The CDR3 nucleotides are TGTGCCAGCAGCTCCATGGTTGGGGAGCAGTACTTC. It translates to CASSSMVGEQYF.

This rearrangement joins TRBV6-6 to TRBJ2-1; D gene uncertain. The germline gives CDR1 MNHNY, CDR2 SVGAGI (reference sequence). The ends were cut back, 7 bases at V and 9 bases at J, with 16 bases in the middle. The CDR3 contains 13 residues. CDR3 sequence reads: CASTDPGRGEQFF. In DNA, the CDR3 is TGTGCCAGCACAGACCCGGGTCGAGGTGAGCAGTTCTTC.

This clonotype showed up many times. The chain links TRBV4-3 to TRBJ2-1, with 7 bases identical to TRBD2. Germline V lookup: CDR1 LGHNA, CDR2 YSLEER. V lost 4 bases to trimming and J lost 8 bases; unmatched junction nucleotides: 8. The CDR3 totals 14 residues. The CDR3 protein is CASSLTGLDDEQFF. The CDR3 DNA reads TGCGCCAGCAGCCTCACTGGACTAGACGATGAGCAGTTCTTC.

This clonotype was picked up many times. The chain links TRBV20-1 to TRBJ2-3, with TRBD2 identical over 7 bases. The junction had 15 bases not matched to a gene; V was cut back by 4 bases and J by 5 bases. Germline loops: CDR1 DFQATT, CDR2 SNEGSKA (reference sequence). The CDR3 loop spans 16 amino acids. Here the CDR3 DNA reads TGCAGTGCTAACAGACTAGCTGGGTACGTGGAAGATACGCAGTATTTT. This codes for CSANRLAGYVEDTQYF.

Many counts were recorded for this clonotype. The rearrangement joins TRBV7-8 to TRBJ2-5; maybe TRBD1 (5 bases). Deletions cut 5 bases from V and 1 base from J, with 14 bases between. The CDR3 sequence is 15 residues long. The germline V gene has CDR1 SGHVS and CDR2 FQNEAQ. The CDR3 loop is CASSPKTVIQETQYF. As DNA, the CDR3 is TGTGCCAGCAGCCCGAAGACAGTGATCCAAGAGACCCAGTACTTC.

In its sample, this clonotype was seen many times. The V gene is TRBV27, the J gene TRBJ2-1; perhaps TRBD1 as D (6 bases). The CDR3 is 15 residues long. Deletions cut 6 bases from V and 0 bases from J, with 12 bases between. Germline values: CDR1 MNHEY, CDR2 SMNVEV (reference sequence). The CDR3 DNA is TGTGCCAGCAGCCCAGGGGTCAGCTCCTACAATGAGCAGTTCTTC. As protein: CASSPGVSSYNEQFF.

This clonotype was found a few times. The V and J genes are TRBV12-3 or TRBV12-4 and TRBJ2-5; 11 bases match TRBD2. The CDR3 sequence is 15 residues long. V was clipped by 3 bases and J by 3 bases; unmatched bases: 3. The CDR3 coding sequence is TGTGCCAGCAGTTTCACTAGCGGGAGTAAAGAGACCCAGTACTTC. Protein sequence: CASSFTSGSKETQYF.

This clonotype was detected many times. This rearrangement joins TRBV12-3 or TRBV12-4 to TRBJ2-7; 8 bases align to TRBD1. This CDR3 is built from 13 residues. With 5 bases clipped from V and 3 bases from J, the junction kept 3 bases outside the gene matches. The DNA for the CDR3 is TGTGCCAGCAGTCGAACAGGGGGCTACGAGCAGTACTTC. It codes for CASSRTGGYEQYF.

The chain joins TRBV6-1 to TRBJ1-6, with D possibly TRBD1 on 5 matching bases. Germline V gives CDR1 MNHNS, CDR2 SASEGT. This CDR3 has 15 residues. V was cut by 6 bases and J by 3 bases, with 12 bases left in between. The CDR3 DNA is TGTGCCAGCAGACCCCGGGGCAGCTATAATTCACCCCTCCACTTT. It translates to CASRPRGSYNSPLHF.

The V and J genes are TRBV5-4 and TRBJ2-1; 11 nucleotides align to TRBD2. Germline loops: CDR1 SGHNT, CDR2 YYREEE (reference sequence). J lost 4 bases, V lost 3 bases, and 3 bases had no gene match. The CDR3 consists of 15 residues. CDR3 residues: CASSSIAGGYNEQFF. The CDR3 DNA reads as TGTGCCAGCAGCTCGATAGCGGGGGGGTACAATGAGCAGTTCTTC.

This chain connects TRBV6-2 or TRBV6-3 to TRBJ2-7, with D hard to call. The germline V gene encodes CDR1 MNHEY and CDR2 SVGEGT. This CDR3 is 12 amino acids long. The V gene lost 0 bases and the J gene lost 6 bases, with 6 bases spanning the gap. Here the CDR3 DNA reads TGTGCCAGCAGTTACTCGGTCTCCGAGCAGTACTTC. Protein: CASSYSVSEQYF.

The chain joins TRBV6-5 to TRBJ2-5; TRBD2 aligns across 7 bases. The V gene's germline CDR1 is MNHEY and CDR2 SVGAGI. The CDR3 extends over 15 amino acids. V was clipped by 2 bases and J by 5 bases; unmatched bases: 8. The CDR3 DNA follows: TGTGCCAGCAGTTACCCAAAACGAGCGGGGGAGACCCAGTACTTC. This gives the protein CASSYPKRAGETQYF.

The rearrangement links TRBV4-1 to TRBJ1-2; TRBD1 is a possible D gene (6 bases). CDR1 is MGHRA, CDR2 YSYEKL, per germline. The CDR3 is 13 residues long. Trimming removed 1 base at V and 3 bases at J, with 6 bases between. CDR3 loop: CASSQAGDYGYTF. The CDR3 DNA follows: TGCGCCAGCAGCCAAGCAGGGGACTATGGCTACACCTTC.

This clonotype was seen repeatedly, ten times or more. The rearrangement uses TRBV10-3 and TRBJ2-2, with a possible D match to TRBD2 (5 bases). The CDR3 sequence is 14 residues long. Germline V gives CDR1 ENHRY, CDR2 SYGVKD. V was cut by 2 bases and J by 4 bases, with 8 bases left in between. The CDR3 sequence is CAISEGLGTGELFF. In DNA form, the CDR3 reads TGTGCCATCAGTGAGGGACTCGGCACCGGGGAGCTGTTTTTT.

CDR3 DNA: TGTGCCATCAGTGATCGGGAGTTCACCGGGGAGCTGTTTTTT. Its protein is CAISDREFTGELFF. The gene calls are TRBV10-3 and TRBJ2-2; TRBD2 might be the D (6 bases). Trimming cost V 3 bases and J 4 bases, with 9 bases left between them. CDR1 is ENHRY, CDR2 SYGVKD, per germline. CDR3 length: 14 amino acids.

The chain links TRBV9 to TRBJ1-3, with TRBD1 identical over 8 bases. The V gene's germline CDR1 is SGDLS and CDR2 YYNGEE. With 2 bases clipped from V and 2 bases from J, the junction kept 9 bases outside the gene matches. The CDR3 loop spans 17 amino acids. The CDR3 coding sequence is TGTGCCAGCAGCGTCCTGCCTACGGACAGGGCTGGAAACACCATATATTTT. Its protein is CASSVLPTDRAGNTIYF.

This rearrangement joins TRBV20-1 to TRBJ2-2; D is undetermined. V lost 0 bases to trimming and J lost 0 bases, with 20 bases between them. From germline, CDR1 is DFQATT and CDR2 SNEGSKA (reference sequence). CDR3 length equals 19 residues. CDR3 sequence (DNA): TGCAGTGCTAGAGATCCTTTGTGGGCGCCGGGTCCGAACACCGGGGAGCTGTTTTTT. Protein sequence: CSARDPLWAPGPNTGELFF.

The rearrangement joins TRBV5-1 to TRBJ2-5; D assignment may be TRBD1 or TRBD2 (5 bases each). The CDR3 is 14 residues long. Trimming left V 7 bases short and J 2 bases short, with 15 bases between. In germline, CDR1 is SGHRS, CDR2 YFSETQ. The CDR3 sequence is CASGQNGGQETQYF. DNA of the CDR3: TGCGCCAGCGGACAAAATGGGGGACAAGAGACCCAGTACTTC.

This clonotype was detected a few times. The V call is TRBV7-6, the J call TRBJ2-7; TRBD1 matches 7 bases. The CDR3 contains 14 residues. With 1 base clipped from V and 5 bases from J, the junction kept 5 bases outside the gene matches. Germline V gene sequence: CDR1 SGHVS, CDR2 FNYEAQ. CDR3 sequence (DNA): TGTGCCAGCAGCTTAGGACAGGGCCGCGACGAGCAGTACTTC. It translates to CASSLGQGRDEQYF.

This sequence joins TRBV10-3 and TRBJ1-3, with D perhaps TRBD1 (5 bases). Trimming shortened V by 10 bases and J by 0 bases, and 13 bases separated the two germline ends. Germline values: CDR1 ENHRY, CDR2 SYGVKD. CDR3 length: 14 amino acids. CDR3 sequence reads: CATRQTDSGNTIYF. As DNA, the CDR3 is TGTGCCACGAGACAGACAGACTCTGGAAACACCATATATTTT.

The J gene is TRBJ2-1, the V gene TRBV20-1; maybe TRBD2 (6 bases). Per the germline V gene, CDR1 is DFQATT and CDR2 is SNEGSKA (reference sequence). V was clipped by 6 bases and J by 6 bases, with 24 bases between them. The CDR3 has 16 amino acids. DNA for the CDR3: TGCAGTGCCCCTCAGAGGTGGACGGGAGTGGGCAATGAGCAGTTCTTC. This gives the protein CSAPQRWTGVGNEQFF.

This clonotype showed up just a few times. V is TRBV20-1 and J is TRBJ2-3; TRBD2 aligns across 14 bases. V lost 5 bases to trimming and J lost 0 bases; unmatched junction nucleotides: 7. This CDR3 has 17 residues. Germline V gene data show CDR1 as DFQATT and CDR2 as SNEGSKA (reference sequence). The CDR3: CSASGLAGAGSTDTQYF. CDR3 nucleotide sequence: TGCAGTGCTTCGGGACTAGCGGGAGCAGGCAGCACAGATACGCAGTATTTT.

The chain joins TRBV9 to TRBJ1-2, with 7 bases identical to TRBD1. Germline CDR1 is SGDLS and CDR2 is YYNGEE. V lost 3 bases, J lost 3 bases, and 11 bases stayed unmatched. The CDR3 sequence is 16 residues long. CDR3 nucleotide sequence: TGTGCCAGCAGCGACCGGGACAGCTCTCCTTACTATGGCTACACCTTC. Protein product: CASSDRDSSPYYGYTF.

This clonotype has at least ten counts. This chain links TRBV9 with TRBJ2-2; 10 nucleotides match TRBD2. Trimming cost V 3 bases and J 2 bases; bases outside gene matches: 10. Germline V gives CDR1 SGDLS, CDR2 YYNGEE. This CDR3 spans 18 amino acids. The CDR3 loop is CASSAGGVAGGNTGELFF. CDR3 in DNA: TGTGCCAGCAGCGCCGGGGGGGTAGCGGGAGGTAACACCGGGGAGCTGTTTTTT.